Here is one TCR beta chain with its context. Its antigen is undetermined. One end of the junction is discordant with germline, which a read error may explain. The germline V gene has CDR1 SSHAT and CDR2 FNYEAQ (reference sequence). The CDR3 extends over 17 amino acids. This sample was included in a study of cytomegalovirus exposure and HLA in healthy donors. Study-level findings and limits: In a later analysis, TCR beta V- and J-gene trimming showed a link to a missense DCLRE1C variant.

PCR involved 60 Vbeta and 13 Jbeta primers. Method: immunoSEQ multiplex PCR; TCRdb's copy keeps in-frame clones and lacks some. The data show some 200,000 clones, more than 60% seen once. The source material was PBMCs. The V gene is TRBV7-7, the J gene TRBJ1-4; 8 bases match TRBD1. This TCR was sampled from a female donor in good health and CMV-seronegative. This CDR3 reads CASSLGVQGAGNEKLFF. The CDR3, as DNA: TGTGCTAGCAGCTTAGGGGTCCAGGGGGCCGGTAATGAAAAACTGTTTTTT.